Reported below is one TCR beta chain. Its cognate antigen is unknown. The V gene's germline CDR1 is MNHEY and CDR2 SVGAGI. Trimming stripped 2 bases from V and 8 bases from J, with 10 bases between. The CDR3 runs 13 residues. The sample originates from a study of Ad26.COV2.S vaccination and SARS-CoV-2 variants. Whole-study context: In the study, Ad26.COV2.S was injected intramuscularly once, or twice 56 days apart. Findings of the study overall: The TCR breadth and depth analyses may have produced an underestimate of total T cell responses.

TCRdb's copy holds only in-frame clones and misses some; the assay was immunoSEQ multiplex PCR. The repertoire has around 450,000 clones, 80% to 90% of them found once; the top ten carry about 2.4%. Treatment denoted: about 20 received Ad26.COV2.S at low or high dose, single or two shots; five or six received placebo; per-sample allocation not given. Sampling occurred on day 63 after the first vaccine or placebo injection. Source: peripheral blood, taken in a trial of Ad26.COV2.S vaccine versus placebo. The origin of this receptor is a person between 18 and 59 years old who received the Ad26.COV2.S COVID-19 vaccine or a placebo. V and J are TRBV6-5 and TRBJ2-1; D uncertain. The DNA of the CDR3 is TGTGCCAGCAGTTACGTCCCCGGCTATGAGCAGTTCTTC. The encoded protein is CASSYVPGYEQFF.